Listed below are T cell receptor beta chains from one sample, sequenced in a study of vaccination and CD4 T cells after COVID-19. What these receptors recognize is not known. TCRdb ran MiXCR on the PCR reads and lists one entry per CDR3 protein. This sample has some 4,600 distinct CDR3 sequences; roughly three fifths occur once, and the top ten carry approximately 40%. What was sequenced was CD4+ T cells from blood, cultured in vitro. These TCRs come from a human donor in good health. The CDR3 runs from the conserved cysteine through the conserved F or W. Each record gives: J gene, clone size, D gene, CDR3 length, V gene, CDR3 protein, CDR3 DNA. The D gene is left open where the match is weak. The listing skips clone size in some rows; elsewhere it reads once, few, many or a size class.

>TRBJ1-1|-|-|14|TRBV5-1
CASSSGQPNTEAFF
TGCGCCAGCAGCTCCGGACAGCCAAACACTGAAGCTTTCTTT
>TRBJ1-2|once|-|13|TRBV5-4
CASSSLGTYGYTF
TGTGCCAGCAGCTCCCTAGGTACTTATGGCTACACCTTC
>TRBJ2-7|-|TRBD2|15|TRBV7-8
CASSPGGGTAGEQYF
TGTGCCAGCAGCCCCGGGGGGGGGACTGCGGGCGAGCAGTACTTC
>TRBJ2-3|-|-|12|TRBV6-1
CASSPNLGPQYF
TGTGCCAGCAGCCCCAACCTTGGTCCGCAGTATTTT
>TRBJ2-3|-|-|13|TRBV7-6
CASSLAGLDTQYF
TGTGCCAGCAGCTTAGCAGGGTTGGATACGCAGTATTTT
>TRBJ2-3|-|-|12|TRBV6-1
CASAEGLGTQYF
TGTGCCAGCGCAGAGGGGCTCGGTACGCAGTATTTT
>TRBJ2-5|few|-|17|TRBV20-1
CSATTAGPTILSRTQYF
TGCAGTGCCACGACCGCGGGACCTACCATCCTTTCTAGGACCCAGTACTTC
>TRBJ1-2|-|TRBD1|18|TRBV20-1
CSARALLLPGQSNYGYTF
TGCAGTGCTAGAGCTTTGTTACTCCCGGGACAGTCTAACTATGGCTACACCTTC
>TRBJ2-5|-|-|15|TRBV19
CASSIAGGAQETQYF
TGTGCCAGTAGTATAGCGGGCGGGGCCCAAGAGACCCAGTACTTC
>TRBJ1-2|-|TRBD1|15|TRBV28
CASSLGTGGAEGYTF
TGTGCCAGCAGTTTAGGGACAGGGGGCGCGGAGGGCTACACCTTC
>TRBJ1-5|-|TRBD1|18|TRBV6-1
CASSDRGGRQGWNQPQHF
TGTGCCAGCAGTGATAGGGGCGGAAGACAGGGTTGGAATCAGCCCCAGCATTTT
>TRBJ2-3|-|TRBD2|16|TRBV20-1
CSAASSFSGRGDTQYF
TGCAGTGCAGCTAGCAGCTTTAGCGGGAGGGGAGATACGCAGTATTTT
>TRBJ1-2|-|-|14|TRBV27
CASSLSGDRYGYTF
TGTGCCAGCAGTTTATCGGGGGATAGGTATGGCTACACCTTC
>TRBJ2-7|-|-|15|TRBV21-1
CASSKVGTSGRKQYF
TGTGCCAGCAGCAAAGTTGGGACTAGCGGGAGGAAGCAGTACTTC
>TRBJ1-3|-|-|13|TRBV7-8
CASGPGSGNTIYF
TGTGCCAGCGGCCCAGGCTCTGGAAACACCATATATTTT
>TRBJ1-1|-|-|15|TRBV15
CATTPGRGGNTEAFF
TGTGCCACCACTCCGGGGCGGGGGGGGAACACTGAAGCTTTCTTT
>TRBJ2-1|-|TRBD2|16|TRBV20-1
CSARAPQMTSGNEQFF
TGCAGTGCTAGAGCCCCTCAGATGACTAGCGGGAATGAGCAGTTCTTC
>TRBJ2-7|-|TRBD1|17|TRBV23-1
CASSQSHGTGSPYEQYF
TGCGCCAGCAGTCAATCCCACGGGACAGGATCCCCCTACGAGCAGTACTTC
>TRBJ2-2|-|-|14|TRBV29-1
CSAMARGVTGELFF
TGCAGCGCCATGGCAAGGGGGGTTACCGGGGAGCTGTTTTTT
>TRBJ1-2|-|-|13|TRBV14
CASSPWRGEGYTF
TGTGCCAGCAGCCCATGGCGAGGGGAAGGCTACACCTTC
>TRBJ1-1|-|-|13|TRBV6-1
CASSTQGGTEAFF
TGTGCCAGCAGCACTCAGGGAGGTACTGAAGCTTTCTTT
>TRBJ2-5|-|-|16|TRBV27
CASSLLHSPSQETQYF
TGTGCCAGCAGTCTCCTACACAGTCCCTCCCAAGAGACCCAGTACTTC